These 24 T cell receptor beta chains were sequenced from one sample in a study of T cell responses to AZD1222 COVID-19 vaccine (dated by TCRdb to the early 2020s). Libraries came from the immunoSEQ multiplex PCR assay. TCRdb re-hosts the immuneACCESS table, in-frame sequences only. Its copies lack some clones; in the studies checked, an unresolved V gene accounts for under half of them, and the cause for the rest is not known. The sample records 56,000 or so clones, 80% to 90% of which are singletons. 14% to 15% of the sample lies in the top ten. The sample's time point, from its label and the paper: baseline before first vaccination. The source was peripheral blood, collected on day 0 of AZD1222 vaccination. Source of these receptors: an adult in good health.

The chain has TRBV5-4 and TRBJ2-2; 8 nucleotides align to TRBD2. The CDR3 is made up of 16 amino acids. CDR1 and CDR2 from the germline V gene are SGHNT and YYREEE (reference sequence). Losses at the gene ends were 3 bases for V and 2 bases for J; bases not matched to a gene: 6. In DNA form, the CDR3 reads TGTGCCAGCAGCTCTCAAAGCGGGAGCAACACCGGGGAGCTGTTTTTT. Protein product: CASSSQSGSNTGELFF.

This sequence joins TRBV6-5 and TRBJ1-6; D is perhaps TRBD1 (5 bases). Trimming removed 2 bases from V and 6 bases from J, with 11 bases in between. CDR3 size: 15 residues. Germline V gives CDR1 MNHEY, CDR2 SVGAGI. CDR3 protein: CASSYGPGSNSPLHF. DNA of the CDR3: TGTGCCAGCAGTTACGGTCCAGGGTCTAATTCACCCCTCCACTTT.

The chain links TRBV6-5 to TRBJ1-6; D is ambiguous. Deletions cut 3 bases from V and 4 bases from J, with 13 bases between. The germline V gene has CDR1 MNHEY and CDR2 SVGAGI. CDR3 size: 16 residues. CDR3 in DNA: TGTGCCAGCAGTTATAGGCCGCAGCCTTATAATTCACCCCTCCACTTT. Amino acids: CASSYRPQPYNSPLHF.

V usage is TRBV11-3 and J usage is TRBJ2-5; a possible D gene is TRBD2 (7 bases). CDR1 and CDR2 from the germline V gene are SGHNT and YENEEA. V was cut by 2 bases and J by 5 bases, with 21 bases left in between. The CDR3 length is 17 residues. DNA of the CDR3: TGTGCCAGCAGCTTATCTTTGGGGGGCGGGAGAGCGGAGACCCAGTACTTC. The encoded protein is CASSLSLGGGRAETQYF.

A single count supports this clone. DNA of the CDR3: TGCGCCAGCAGCTTTGAACAGTTGAACACTGAAGCTTTCTTT. Protein: CASSFEQLNTEAFF. The chain recombines TRBV5-1 with TRBJ1-1; D unresolved. The CDR3 consists of 14 residues. Germline V gene lookup returns CDR1 SGHRS and CDR2 YFSETQ. Trimming pared 2 bases from V and 0 bases from J, leaving 8 bases between. The full variable domain, its missing parts supplied by reference TRBV5-1 and TRBJ1-1, is KAGVTQTPRYLIKTRGQQVTLSCSPISGHRSVSWYQQTPGQGLQFLFEYFSETQRNKGNFPGRFSGRQFSNSRSEMNVSTLELGDSALYLCASSFEQLNTEAFFGQGTRLTVV.

V gene TRBV30 combines with J gene TRBJ1-2; TRBD1 matches 7 bases. Germline V lookup: CDR1 GTSNPN, CDR2 SVGIG (reference sequence). Trimming took 2 bases from V and 2 from J; bases not matched to a gene: 5. The CDR3 covers 14 residues. Here the CDR3 reads CAWSKQGRNYGYTF. The CDR3 DNA follows: TGTGCCTGGAGTAAACAGGGGCGGAACTATGGCTACACCTTC.

The J gene is TRBJ2-3, the V gene TRBV14; a possible D gene is TRBD2 (6 bases). Germline V gene data show CDR1 as SGHDN and CDR2 as FVKESK. The V and J ends lost 5 bases and 2 bases respectively, with 8 bases between them. The CDR3 extends over 13 amino acids. The CDR3 is CASSWDFTDTQYF. CDR3 coding DNA: TGTGCCAGCAGCTGGGACTTCACAGATACGCAGTATTTT.

This clone was found once. The chain recombines TRBV24-1 with TRBJ2-3; 9 bases are shared with TRBD1. This CDR3 has 15 residues. V gave up 3 bases and J gave up 6 bases; unmatched junction bases: 6. Germline CDR1 reads KGHDR; CDR2 reads SFDVKD. As DNA, the CDR3 is TGTGCCACCAGTGATCGCGGACAGGGGTTGGATACGCAGTATTTT. Translated: CATSDRGQGLDTQYF.

The chain is built from TRBV2 and TRBJ1-1; possible D gene TRBD1, 6 bases. V dropped 5 bases and J dropped 1 base, with 11 bases sitting between them. This CDR3 has 14 residues. The germline V gene has CDR1 SNHLY and CDR2 FYNNEI. DNA of the CDR3: TGTGCCAGCAGTTTAGGGGGGGGGAACACTGAAGCTTTCTTT. It specifies CASSLGGGNTEAFF.

V usage is TRBV2 and J usage is TRBJ2-3; possible D gene TRBD2, 7 bases. The V end was cut by 7 bases, the J end by 0 bases, with 11 bases between. The CDR3 is made up of 14 amino acids. Germline V gives CDR1 SNHLY, CDR2 FYNNEI. The CDR3 nucleotides read TGTGCCAGCAAACAGGGAGGGAGCACAGATACGCAGTATTTT. It specifies CASKQGGSTDTQYF.

There are a few counts of this clone. The chain combines TRBV5-4 with TRBJ2-1; D not resolved. CDR1 is SGHNT, CDR2 YYREEE, per germline (reference sequence). The CDR3 totals 13 residues. The ends were cut back, 0 bases at V and 7 bases at J, with 8 bases in the middle. The CDR3 loop reads CASSLADLNEQFF. DNA of the CDR3: TGTGCCAGCAGCTTGGCCGACCTAAATGAGCAGTTCTTC.

J is TRBJ1-1 and V is TRBV18; D not certain. Germline CDR1 and CDR2: KGHSH and LQKENI. The CDR3 extends over 15 amino acids. V was shortened by 6 bases and J by 4 bases, with 18 bases between the two germline ends. The CDR3, as DNA: TGTGCCAGCTCGGACCTCATAAGGGATACCACTGAAGCTTTCTTT. Amino acids: CASSDLIRDTTEAFF.

The chain combines TRBV29-1 with TRBJ1-1, with D unclear. Germline CDR1 and CDR2: SQVTM and ANQGSEA. Trimming took off 6 bases at V and 2 bases at J, with 10 bases between the two ends. CDR3 size: 12 residues. CDR3 bases: TGCAGCGTAAAAGACGGTAACACTGAAGCTTTCTTT. This gives the protein CSVKDGNTEAFF. The whole variable domain, filled in from reference TRBV29-1 and TRBJ1-1, reads SAVISQKPSRDICQRGTSLTIQCQVDSQVTMMFWYRQQPGQSLTLIATANQGSEATYESGFVIDKFPISRPNLTFSTLTVSNMSPEDSSIYLCSVKDGNTEAFFGQGTRLTVV.

This clone was seen a handful of times. The V and J genes are TRBV18 and TRBJ2-7; the match to TRBD2 covers 7 bases. Trimming at V came to 2 bases and at J to 4 bases, leaving 2 bases not matched to a gene. CDR1 and CDR2 (germline): KGHSH, LQKENI. There are 13 residues in the CDR3. CDR3 DNA: TGTGCCAGCTCACCAGAGCGGGGATACGAGCAGTACTTC. This gives the protein CASSPERGYEQYF. Combining the CDR3 with reference TRBV18 and TRBJ2-7 gives the whole variable domain NAGVMQNPRHLVRRRGQEARLRCSPMKGHSHVYWYRQLPEEGLKFMVYLQKENIIDESGMPKERFSAEFPKEGPSILRIQQVVRGDSAAYFCASSPERGYEQYFGPGTRLTVT.

This sequence joins TRBV21-1 and TRBJ2-3; the table's D call TRBD1 went unverified against the DNA. TRBV21-1 has pseudogene status. The CDR3 consists of 16 residues. CDR3 sequence: CASSKATRNREDTQYF. In DNA, the CDR3 is TGTGCCAGCAGCAAAGCCACCCGGAACAGGGAAGATACGCAGTATTTT.

The chain couples TRBV5-4 to TRBJ2-3, with D possibly TRBD2 on 5 matching bases. This CDR3 contains 16 residues. V lost 6 bases to trimming and J lost 0 bases, with 17 bases between them. Germline CDR1 is SGHNT and CDR2 is YYREEE (reference sequence). The CDR3 spells CASTQSISGSTDTQYF. In DNA, the CDR3 is TGTGCCAGCACCCAAAGTATAAGCGGAAGCACAGATACGCAGTATTTT.

The J gene is TRBJ1-2, the V gene TRBV7-2; D unclear. The length of the CDR3 is 13 residues. V shed 5 bases and J shed 5 bases, with 12 bases lying between them. Germline loops: CDR1 SGHTA, CDR2 FQGNSA. The CDR3 DNA follows: TGTGCCAGCAGCGACGCGAGACCTTATGGCTACACCTTC. As protein: CASSDARPYGYTF.

This clone was seen a single time. The genes are TRBV7-8 and TRBJ1-1, with D uncertain. Per germline, CDR1 SGHVS and CDR2 FQNEAQ. V was shortened by 0 bases and J by 4 bases, with 6 bases between the two germline ends. The CDR3 runs 13 residues. CDR3 loop: CASSLAGVTEAFF. The CDR3 nucleotides are TGTGCCAGCAGCTTAGCTGGGGTCACTGAAGCTTTCTTT.

The chain couples TRBV20-1 to TRBJ1-1; D call uncertain. V was trimmed by 5 bases and J by 6 bases, leaving 10 bases between them. The CDR3 is 11 residues long. CDR1 and CDR2 (germline): DFQATT, SNEGSKA (reference sequence). In nucleotides, the CDR3 is TGCAGTGCTCGTTGGAGCGCTGAAGCTTTCTTT. Translation gives CSARWSAEAFF.

This clone has just a few counts. The chain is built from TRBV25-1 and TRBJ1-4, with unresolved D. Trimming took off 1 base at V and 6 bases at J, with 21 bases between the two ends. Germline values: CDR1 MGHDK, CDR2 SYGVNS. The CDR3 loop spans 18 amino acids. CDR3 amino acids: CASSESGIGGVLDEKLFF. CDR3 DNA sequence: TGTGCCAGCAGTGAATCCGGGATTGGTGGGGTGTTGGATGAAAAACTGTTTTTT.

The chain has TRBV18 and TRBJ1-1; D unclear. The V gene lost 2 bases and the J gene lost 3 bases, with 7 bases spanning the gap. This CDR3 is 13 amino acids long. Germline loops: CDR1 KGHSH, CDR2 LQKENI. In nucleotides, the CDR3 is TGTGCCAGCTCACCAGGGAGGTACACTGAAGCTTTCTTT. Amino acid sequence: CASSPGRYTEAFF.

The chain has TRBV24-1 and TRBJ1-2; D remains ambiguous. Trimming pared 3 bases from V and 8 bases from J, leaving 12 bases between. This CDR3 region has 13 residues. Germline values: CDR1 KGHDR, CDR2 SFDVKD. In DNA form, the CDR3 reads TGTGCCACCAGTGATCAAATTGGTGGCGGCTACACCTTC. Its translation is CATSDQIGGGYTF.

This clone was seen only once. The chain links TRBV30 to TRBJ1-2, with 8 positions matching TRBD1. J gave up 2 bases and V 3 bases, and 2 bases lay outside the gene matches. The V gene's germline CDR1 is GTSNPN and CDR2 SVGIG (reference sequence). This CDR3 is built from 13 residues. Here the CDR3 DNA reads TGTGCCTGGAGCCGGGACAGGAACTATGGCTACACCTTC. Encoded protein: CAWSRDRNYGYTF.

The genes are TRBV7-2 and TRBJ1-2; TRBD1 aligns across 10 bases. The CDR3 runs 14 residues. Trimming at V came to 3 bases and at J to 2 bases, leaving 0 bases not matched to a gene. From germline, CDR1 is SGHTA and CDR2 FQGNSA. This CDR3 is CASSLTGGNYGYTF. Written as DNA, the CDR3 is TGTGCCAGCAGCTTGACAGGGGGCAACTATGGCTACACCTTC.